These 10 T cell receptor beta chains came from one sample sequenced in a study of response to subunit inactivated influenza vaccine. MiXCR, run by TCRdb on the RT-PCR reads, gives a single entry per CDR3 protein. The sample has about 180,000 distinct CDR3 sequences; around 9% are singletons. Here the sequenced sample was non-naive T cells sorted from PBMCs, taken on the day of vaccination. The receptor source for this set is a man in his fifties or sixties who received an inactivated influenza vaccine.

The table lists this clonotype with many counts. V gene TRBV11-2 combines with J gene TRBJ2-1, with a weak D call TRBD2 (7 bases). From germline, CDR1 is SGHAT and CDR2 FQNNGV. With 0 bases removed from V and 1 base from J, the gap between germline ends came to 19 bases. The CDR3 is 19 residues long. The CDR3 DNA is TGTGCCAGCAGCTTAGATGGGATGGGGGGGGGCAAGTCCTACAATGAGCAGTTCTTC. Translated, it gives CASSLDGMGGGKSYNEQFF. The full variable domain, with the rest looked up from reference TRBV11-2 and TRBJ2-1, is EAGVAQSPRYKIIEKRQSVAFWCNPISGHATLYWYQQILGQGPKLLIQFQNNGVVDDSQLPKDRFSAERLKGVDSTLKIQPAKLEDSAVYLCASSLDGMGGGKSYNEQFFGPGTRLTVL.

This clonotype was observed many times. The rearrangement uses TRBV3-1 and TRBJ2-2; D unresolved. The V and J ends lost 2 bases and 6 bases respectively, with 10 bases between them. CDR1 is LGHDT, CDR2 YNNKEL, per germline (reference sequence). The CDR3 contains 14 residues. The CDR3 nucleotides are TGTGCCAGCAGCCAACCGATAGAGGCCGGGGAGCTGTTTTTT. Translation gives CASSQPIEAGELFF.

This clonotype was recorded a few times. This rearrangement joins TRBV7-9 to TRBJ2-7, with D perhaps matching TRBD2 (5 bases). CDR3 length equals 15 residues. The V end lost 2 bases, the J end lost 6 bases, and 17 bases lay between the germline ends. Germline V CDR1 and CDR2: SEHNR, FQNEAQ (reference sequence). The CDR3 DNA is TGTGCCAGCAGCTTATCAGGCTTGGGAGCCGGCGAGCAGTACTTC. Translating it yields CASSLSGLGAGEQYF.

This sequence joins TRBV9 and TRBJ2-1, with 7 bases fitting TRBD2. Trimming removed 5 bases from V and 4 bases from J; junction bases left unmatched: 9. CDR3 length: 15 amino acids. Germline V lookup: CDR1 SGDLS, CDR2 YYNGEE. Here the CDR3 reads CASRREGGPYNEQFF. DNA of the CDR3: TGTGCCAGCAGGAGGGAGGGAGGGCCGTACAATGAGCAGTTCTTC.

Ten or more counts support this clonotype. CDR3: CASSLTEGATEAFF. The CDR3 DNA reads as TGTGCCAGCAGTTTAACGGAGGGGGCGACGGAAGCTTTCTTT. The chain is built from TRBV12-3 or TRBV12-4 and TRBJ1-1, with TRBD1 identical over 7 bases. With V trimmed by 2 bases and J by 8 bases, 8 bases remained unmatched. This CDR3 contains 14 residues.

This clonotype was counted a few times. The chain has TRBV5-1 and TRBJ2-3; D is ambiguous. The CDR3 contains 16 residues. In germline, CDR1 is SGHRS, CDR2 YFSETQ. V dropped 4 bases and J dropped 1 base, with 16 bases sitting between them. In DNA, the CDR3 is TGCGCCAGCAGCACCCGGGCCAGAAGGGGCACAGATACGCAGTATTTT. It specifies CASSTRARRGTDTQYF.

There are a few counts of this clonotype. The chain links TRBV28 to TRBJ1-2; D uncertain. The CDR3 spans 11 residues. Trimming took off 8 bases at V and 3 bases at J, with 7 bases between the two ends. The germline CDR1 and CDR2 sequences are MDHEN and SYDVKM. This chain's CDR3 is CASGTYYGYTF. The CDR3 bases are TGTGCCAGCGGCACCTACTATGGCTACACCTTC.

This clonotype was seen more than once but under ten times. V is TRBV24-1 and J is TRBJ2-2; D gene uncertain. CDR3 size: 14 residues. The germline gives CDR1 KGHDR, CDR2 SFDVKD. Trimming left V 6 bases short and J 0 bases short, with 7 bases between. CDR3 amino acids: CATSSTSNTGELFF. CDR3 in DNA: TGTGCCACCAGTTCGACATCGAACACCGGGGAGCTGTTTTTT.

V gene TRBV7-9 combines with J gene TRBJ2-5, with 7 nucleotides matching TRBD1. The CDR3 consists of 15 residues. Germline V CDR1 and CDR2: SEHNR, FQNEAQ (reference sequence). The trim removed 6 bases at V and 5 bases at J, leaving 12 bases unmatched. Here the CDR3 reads CASSSGGRQRETQYF. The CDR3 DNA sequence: TGTGCCAGCAGTTCAGGGGGACGTCAAAGGGAGACCCAGTACTTC.

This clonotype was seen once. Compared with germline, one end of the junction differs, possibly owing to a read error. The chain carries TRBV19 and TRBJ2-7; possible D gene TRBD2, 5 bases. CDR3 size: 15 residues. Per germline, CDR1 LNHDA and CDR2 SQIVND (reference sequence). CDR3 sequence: CASSIHSSPGYEQDF. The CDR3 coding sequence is TGTGCCAGTAGTATCCACAGTTCCCCGGGGTACGAGCAGGACTTC.